This TCR beta chain was identified in a study of shared clonotypes between healthy human individuals. Notes on the study in general: In contrast to clonotypes shared by all four donors, non-shared clonotypes had lower generation probabilities. The donor pool, a small one, limited the genetic and exposure-history diversity represented.

Caucasian adults residing in Nashville, Tennessee made up all the donors. This clone was recorded once. What it binds is unknown. Assay execution took place at the deep level. The data were produced by immunoSEQ multiplex PCR, yet TCRdb's version contains in-frame clones alone and is incomplete. Of 1,500,000 or so clones in the sample, roughly 96% were seen once. The CDR3 sequence is 17 residues long. V was pared by 0 bases and J by 8 bases, with 8 bases of the junction left unmatched. Sequencing used naive CD4+ T cells sorted from blood. Regarding subset: CD45RA+ positively selected. V and J are TRBV6-7 and TRBJ2-1; 12 bases line up with TRBD2. TRBV6-7 is noted as an ORF with a role that remains uncertain. This receptor was identified in a man younger than 40 in good health. The CDR3 is CASSYSPTSGRRDEQFF. For the CDR3, the DNA is TGTGCCAGCAGTTACTCCCCTACTAGCGGGAGGAGAGATGAGCAGTTCTTC.